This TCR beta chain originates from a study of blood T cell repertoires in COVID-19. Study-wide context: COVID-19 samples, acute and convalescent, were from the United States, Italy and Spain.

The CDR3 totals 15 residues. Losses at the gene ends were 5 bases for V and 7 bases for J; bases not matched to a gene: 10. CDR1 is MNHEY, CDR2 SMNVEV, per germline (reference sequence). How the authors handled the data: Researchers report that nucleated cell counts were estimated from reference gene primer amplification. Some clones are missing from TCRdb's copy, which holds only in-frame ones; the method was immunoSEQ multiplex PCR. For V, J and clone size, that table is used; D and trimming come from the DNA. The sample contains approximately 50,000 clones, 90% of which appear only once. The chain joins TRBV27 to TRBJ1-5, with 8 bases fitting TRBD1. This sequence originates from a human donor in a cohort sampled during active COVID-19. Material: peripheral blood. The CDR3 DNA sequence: TGTGCCAGCAGTGACACCAGGGGGCCGAAGCAGCCCCAGCATTTT. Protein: CASSDTRGPKQPQHF.